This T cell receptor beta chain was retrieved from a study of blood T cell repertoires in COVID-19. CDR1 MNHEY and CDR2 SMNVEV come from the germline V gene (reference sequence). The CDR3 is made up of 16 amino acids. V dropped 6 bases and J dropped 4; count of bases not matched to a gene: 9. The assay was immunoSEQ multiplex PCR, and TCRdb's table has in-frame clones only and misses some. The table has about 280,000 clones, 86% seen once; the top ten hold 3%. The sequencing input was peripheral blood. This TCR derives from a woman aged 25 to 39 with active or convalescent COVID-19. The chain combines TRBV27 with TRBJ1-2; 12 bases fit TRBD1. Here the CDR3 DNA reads TGTGCCAGCAGCCCATGGCGGGACAGGGGGCGCTATGGCTACACCTTC. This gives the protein CASSPWRDRGRYGYTF.